One and the same sample provided the 3 T cell receptor beta chains below, sequenced in a study of shared clonotypes between healthy human individuals. Sequencing used immunoSEQ multiplex PCR; TCRdb keeps in-frame clones, though not all of them. The sample consists of some 1 million clones, 70% to 80% of them appearing once. Sequencing was done on a sample of memory CD4+ T cells sorted from blood. Specified subset: CD45RA-negative fraction. All receptors come from a man aged 18-30 years in good health.

The chain combines TRBV28 with TRBJ1-4, with D possibly being TRBD1 (5 bases). V lost 4 bases, J lost 7 bases, and 19 bases lay in between. The germline CDR1 and CDR2 sequences are MDHEN and SYDVKM. The CDR3 is made up of 16 amino acids. CDR3 region: CASSYRPRGRGEKLFF. In DNA, the CDR3 is TGTGCCAGCAGTTACCGACCTCGAGGGAGGGGTGAAAAACTGTTTTTT.

As for this clone: This could be a read error, since a much larger clone is one nucleotide away. J is TRBJ2-7 and V is TRBV7-2, with TRBD1 identical over 11 bases. CDR3 length: 14 amino acids. The junction had 2 bases not matched to a gene; V was cut back by 4 bases and J by 3 bases. Germline CDR1 reads SGHTA; CDR2 reads FQGNSA. In DNA, the CDR3 is TGTGCCAGCAGCTCTGGGACAGGGGGCTACGAGCAGTACTTC. This gives the protein CASSSGTGGYEQYF.

This clone was seen a handful of times. The chain is built from TRBV10-3 and TRBJ2-3; TRBD1 aligns across 8 bases. The CDR3 is 13 residues long. The V gene's germline CDR1 is ENHRY and CDR2 SYGVKD. The junction had 5 bases not matched to a gene; V was cut back by 11 bases and J by 1 base. In nucleotides, the CDR3 is TGTGCCGCGTCAGGGGGCCGCACAGATACGCAGTATTTT. The encoded protein is CAASGGRTDTQYF.